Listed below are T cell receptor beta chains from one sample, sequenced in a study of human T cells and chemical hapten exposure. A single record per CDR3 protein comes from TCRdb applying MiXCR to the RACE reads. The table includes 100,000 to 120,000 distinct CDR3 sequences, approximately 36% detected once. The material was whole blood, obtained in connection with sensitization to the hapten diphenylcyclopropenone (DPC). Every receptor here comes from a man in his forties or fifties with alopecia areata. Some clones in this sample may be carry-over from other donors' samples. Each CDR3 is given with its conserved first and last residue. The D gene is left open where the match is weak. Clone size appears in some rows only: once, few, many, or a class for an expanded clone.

CDR3aa: CSITTGGEKLFF; CDR3nt: TGCAGCATCACGACAGGGGGTGAAAAACTGTTTTTT; abundance: many; d_gene: TRBD1; v_gene: TRBV29-1; j_gene: TRBJ1-4
CDR3aa: CASSLRQQLAYEQYF; CDR3nt: TGTGCCAGCAGTTTAAGGCAGCAGCTTGCCTACGAGCAGTACTTC; abundance: .; d_gene: .; v_gene: TRBV28; j_gene: TRBJ2-7
CDR3aa: CASSLGLAGAVGELFF; CDR3nt: TGTGCCAGCAGCCTAGGACTAGCGGGAGCAGTCGGGGAGCTGTTTTTT; abundance: .; d_gene: TRBD2; v_gene: TRBV4-2; j_gene: TRBJ2-2
CDR3aa: CSVVNRGLSYEQYF; CDR3nt: TGCAGCGTTGTTAACAGGGGTTTGTCCTACGAGCAGTACTTC; abundance: few; d_gene: TRBD1; v_gene: TRBV29-1; j_gene: TRBJ2-7
CDR3aa: CASSVADPDTQYF; CDR3nt: TGTGCCAGCAGCGTAGCGGACCCAGATACGCAGTATTTT; abundance: many; d_gene: .; v_gene: TRBV9; j_gene: TRBJ2-3
CDR3aa: CASSRRGGPETQYF; CDR3nt: TGTGCCAGCAGCCGAAGAGGGGGCCCGGAGACCCAGTACTTC; abundance: few; d_gene: TRBD1; v_gene: TRBV14; j_gene: TRBJ2-5
CDR3aa: CAILSGIQGDTQYF; CDR3nt: TGTGCCATACTGAGCGGGATTCAGGGGGATACGCAGTATTTT; abundance: few; d_gene: .; v_gene: TRBV10-3; j_gene: TRBJ2-3
CDR3aa: CASSQFSSVGYEQYF; CDR3nt: TGTGCCAGCAGCCAATTCAGTTCAGTAGGGTACGAGCAGTACTTC; abundance: .; d_gene: .; v_gene: TRBV7-2; j_gene: TRBJ2-7
CDR3aa: CASSALAGNDNEQFF; CDR3nt: TGTGCCAGCAGCGCACTAGCGGGAAACGACAATGAGCAGTTCTTC; abundance: few; d_gene: TRBD2; v_gene: TRBV7-9; j_gene: TRBJ2-1
CDR3aa: CASSLGWDRGNGYTF; CDR3nt: TGTGCCAGCAGTTTAGGTTGGGACAGGGGGAATGGCTACACCTTC; abundance: few; d_gene: TRBD1; v_gene: TRBV12-3/TRBV12-4; j_gene: TRBJ1-2
CDR3aa: CASRSDRGVQETQYF; CDR3nt: TGTGCCAGCAGGTCCGACAGGGGCGTCCAAGAGACCCAGTACTTC; abundance: .; d_gene: TRBD1; v_gene: TRBV7-9; j_gene: TRBJ2-5
CDR3aa: CASSLVRVLYNQPQHF; CDR3nt: TGTGCCAGCAGTTTAGTTCGCGTTCTCTATAATCAGCCCCAGCATTTT; abundance: .; d_gene: .; v_gene: TRBV28; j_gene: TRBJ1-5
CDR3aa: CSAYDRGTETQYF; CDR3nt: TGCAGTGCTTATGACAGGGGGACAGAGACCCAGTACTTC; abundance: few; d_gene: TRBD1; v_gene: TRBV20-1; j_gene: TRBJ2-5
CDR3aa: CASNPPYPGGPADTQYF; CDR3nt: TGTGCCAGCAACCCCCCTTATCCGGGAGGGCCCGCAGATACGCAGTATTTT; abundance: few; d_gene: TRBD2; v_gene: TRBV6-6; j_gene: TRBJ2-3
CDR3aa: CSASLRGGQGIGAGGWGMETQYF; CDR3nt: TGCAGTGCTAGCCTCAGAGGGGGACAGGGGATTGGAGCGGGAGGCTGGGGTATGGAGACCCAGTACTTC; abundance: .; d_gene: .; v_gene: TRBV20-1; j_gene: TRBJ2-5
CDR3aa: CASSFLWTGMGKNIQYF; CDR3nt: .; abundance: few; d_gene: .; v_gene: TRBV5-8; j_gene: TRBJ2-4
CDR3aa: CASSVPGTLEQFF; CDR3nt: TGTGCCAGCAGCGTACCGGGGACACTTGAGCAGTTCTTC; abundance: .; d_gene: .; v_gene: TRBV9; j_gene: TRBJ2-1
CDR3aa: CAINAGDSQETQYF; CDR3nt: TGTGCCATCAACGCGGGGGACAGCCAAGAGACCCAGTACTTC; abundance: .; d_gene: .; v_gene: TRBV10-3; j_gene: TRBJ2-5
CDR3aa: CASSYAGGSYEQYF; CDR3nt: TGTGCCAGCAGTTATGCCGGGGGGTCCTACGAGCAGTACTTC; abundance: .; d_gene: TRBD2; v_gene: TRBV6-2/TRBV6-3; j_gene: TRBJ2-7
CDR3aa: CASSLEASPQETQYF; CDR3nt: TGTGCCAGCAGCTTAGAGGCCTCACCCCAAGAGACCCAGTACTTC; abundance: .; d_gene: .; v_gene: TRBV7-9; j_gene: TRBJ2-5
CDR3aa: CASSWDTGTQYF; CDR3nt: TGTGCCAGCAGCTGGGATACGGGTACGCAGTATTTT; abundance: few; d_gene: .; v_gene: TRBV5-6; j_gene: TRBJ2-3
CDR3aa: CASSQLPGIGNNQPQHF; CDR3nt: TGTGCCAGCAGCCAACTTCCCGGAATAGGGAACAATCAGCCCCAGCATTTT; abundance: .; d_gene: .; v_gene: TRBV3-1; j_gene: TRBJ1-5
CDR3aa: CASSRATGGDREKLFF; CDR3nt: TGTGCCAGCAGTCGGGCGACAGGGGGTGACCGTGAAAAACTGTTTTTT; abundance: .; d_gene: TRBD1; v_gene: TRBV7-9; j_gene: TRBJ1-4
CDR3aa: CASSPPTSQTREQYF; CDR3nt: TGTGCCAGCTCACCACCCACTAGTCAGACACGCGAGCAGTACTTC; abundance: few; d_gene: .; v_gene: TRBV18; j_gene: TRBJ2-7
CDR3aa: CASRTSGRAPSYEQFF; CDR3nt: TGTGCCAGCAGGACAAGCGGGAGGGCCCCTTCCTATGAGCAGTTCTTC; abundance: few; d_gene: TRBD2; v_gene: TRBV12-3/TRBV12-4; j_gene: TRBJ2-1
CDR3aa: CASRTPGPQETQYF; CDR3nt: TGTGCCAGCAGAACACCGGGACCGCAAGAGACCCAGTACTTC; abundance: once; d_gene: .; v_gene: TRBV5-4; j_gene: TRBJ2-5
CDR3aa: CASSLAVIAGEDTQYF; CDR3nt: TGCGCCAGCAGCTTGGCCGTTATAGCGGGAGAAGATACGCAGTATTTT; abundance: .; d_gene: TRBD2; v_gene: TRBV5-1; j_gene: TRBJ2-3
CDR3aa: CASSLGQGGQETQYF; CDR3nt: TGCGCCAGCAGCTTGGGGCAGGGGGGCCAAGAGACCCAGTACTTC; abundance: .; d_gene: .; v_gene: TRBV5-1; j_gene: TRBJ2-5
CDR3aa: CASSRDWTGAETQYF; CDR3nt: TGTGCCAGCAGCAGAGATTGGACAGGGGCAGAGACCCAGTACTTC; abundance: .; d_gene: TRBD1; v_gene: TRBV6-5; j_gene: TRBJ2-5
CDR3aa: CASSSPLASGKDTQYF; CDR3nt: TGTGCCAGCAGCTCCCCCCTGGCTAGCGGGAAAGATACGCAGTATTTT; abundance: .; d_gene: TRBD2; v_gene: TRBV11-3; j_gene: TRBJ2-3
CDR3aa: CASSFIGGETQYF; CDR3nt: TGTGCCAGCAGTTTCATAGGGGGAGAGACCCAGTACTTC; abundance: .; d_gene: .; v_gene: TRBV12-3/TRBV12-4; j_gene: TRBJ2-5
CDR3aa: CASSDHRDNSPLHF; CDR3nt: TGTGCCAGCAGTGACCACAGGGACAATTCACCCCTCCACTTT; abundance: .; d_gene: .; v_gene: TRBV25-1; j_gene: TRBJ1-6
CDR3aa: CASSTGQGGQPQHF; CDR3nt: TGTGCCAGCAGTACCGGACAGGGGGGTCAGCCCCAGCATTTT; abundance: few; d_gene: TRBD1; v_gene: TRBV6-6; j_gene: TRBJ1-5
CDR3aa: CASSLGTSGFRDTQYF; CDR3nt: TGTGCCAGCAGTTTAGGGACTAGCGGATTTCGGGATACGCAGTATTTT; abundance: .; d_gene: TRBD2; v_gene: TRBV27; j_gene: TRBJ2-3
CDR3aa: CASSPKETQYF; CDR3nt: TGTGCCAGCAGTCCAAAAGAGACCCAGTACTTC; abundance: many; d_gene: .; v_gene: TRBV18; j_gene: TRBJ2-5
CDR3aa: CASVPSGTQETQYF; CDR3nt: TGTGCCAGCGTACCTAGCGGGACGCAAGAGACCCAGTACTTC; abundance: few; d_gene: TRBD2; v_gene: TRBV12-3/TRBV12-4; j_gene: TRBJ2-5
CDR3aa: CASSRFRPDQNEQFF; CDR3nt: TGTGCCAGCAGCCGCTTTCGGCCGGACCAAAATGAGCAGTTCTTC; abundance: few; d_gene: .; v_gene: TRBV6-5; j_gene: TRBJ2-1
CDR3aa: CSVVPTTGGTDTQYF; CDR3nt: TGCAGCGTCGTCCCAACTACAGGGGGCACAGATACGCAGTATTTT; abundance: .; d_gene: TRBD1; v_gene: TRBV29-1; j_gene: TRBJ2-3
CDR3aa: CASSQAGTLAKNIQYF; CDR3nt: TGTGCCAGCAGCCAAGCTGGGACTCTAGCCAAAAACATTCAGTACTTC; abundance: few; d_gene: .; v_gene: TRBV3-1; j_gene: TRBJ2-4
CDR3aa: CASTRSLYEQYF; CDR3nt: TGTGCCAGCACCCGGAGCCTCTACGAGCAGTACTTC; abundance: .; d_gene: .; v_gene: TRBV7-9; j_gene: TRBJ2-7
CDR3aa: CSGIQGRAEAFF; CDR3nt: TGCAGCGGGATACAGGGCAGAGCTGAAGCTTTCTTT; abundance: many; d_gene: .; v_gene: TRBV29-1; j_gene: TRBJ1-1